The T cell receptor beta chain under discussion was sequenced for a study of T cells in localized non-small cell lung cancer. Study-wide results and limits: Heterogeneity within the tumor remains possible, as just one region underwent sequencing. For the top 100 tumor clones, a median around 61 also appeared in adjacent lung.

V gave up 6 bases and J gave up 8 bases; unmatched junction bases: 8. The CDR3 has 14 residues. Germline V gives CDR1 KGHSH, CDR2 LQKENI. To note about this clone: What it binds is not known.

Profiling relied on immunoSEQ multiplex PCR, and the TCRdb table lists in-frame clones only, not all of them. This sample yields approximately 2,000 clones, of which around a quarter are seen a single time; 7% to 8.5% belongs to the top ten. The chain has TRBV18 and TRBJ1-4; TRBD1 matches at 8 bases. This sequence was found in a woman aged 40 to 75 with stage II squamous cell lung carcinoma. The source was lung tumor tissue, collected before any cancer treatment. The CDR3: CASSPQGAREKLFF. CDR3 nucleotides: TGTGCCAGCTCGCCCCAGGGGGCCCGGGAAAAACTGTTTTTT. Looking up the rest from reference TRBV18 and TRBJ1-4 gives the full variable domain: NAGVMQNPRHLVRRRGQEARLRCSPMKGHSHVYWYRQLPEEGLKFMVYLQKENIIDESGMPKERFSAEFPKEGPSILRIQQVVRGDSAAYFCASSPQGAREKLFFGSGTQLSVL.